These 18 T cell receptor beta chains came from one sample sequenced in a study of blood T cell repertoires in COVID-19. The table came from immunoSEQ multiplex PCR; TCRdb's copy has only in-frame clones and leaves some out. This table has 200,000 to 250,000 clones, about 85% appearing once. Sequenced sample: peripheral blood. The origin of the receptors is a man aged 30 to 39 with active or convalescent COVID-19.

The V call is TRBV19, the J call TRBJ1-2; 7 bases match TRBD1. The V gene end was trimmed by 11 bases and the J gene end by 8 bases; junction bases not matched to a gene: 17. This CDR3 contains 14 residues. Germline V gene sequence: CDR1 LNHDA, CDR2 SQIVND (reference sequence). CDR3 in DNA: TGTGCCCAAACCGAACCCGACAGGGCGGGAGGCTACACCTTC. It translates to CAQTEPDRAGGYTF.

This clone was seen only a few times. The genes are TRBV5-1 and TRBJ1-3; TRBD1 aligns across 9 bases. Germline V gene sequence: CDR1 SGHRS, CDR2 YFSETQ. After removal of 1 base from V and 4 bases from J, the junction contained 0 bases not matched to a gene. The CDR3 is 14 residues long. CDR3 sequence: CASSLTGGGNTIYF. The CDR3 DNA is TGCGCCAGCAGCTTGACAGGGGGCGGAAACACCATATATTTT. The whole variable domain, filled in from reference TRBV5-1 and TRBJ1-3, reads KAGVTQTPRYLIKTRGQQVTLSCSPISGHRSVSWYQQTPGQGLQFLFEYFSETQRNKGNFPGRFSGRQFSNSRSEMNVSTLELGDSALYLCASSLTGGGNTIYFGEGSWLTVV.

The J gene is TRBJ1-6, the V gene TRBV6-5, with D possibly TRBD1 on 5 matching bases. The CDR3 extends over 12 amino acids. Deletions cut 6 bases from V and 8 bases from J, with 8 bases between. CDR1 is MNHEY and CDR2 is SVGAGI in the germline V gene. In DNA form, the CDR3 reads TGTGCCAGCAGAGACAGTTATTCACCCCTCCACTTT. Translating gives CASRDSYSPLHF.

The J gene is TRBJ2-4, the V gene TRBV3-1 (or the pseudogene TRBV3-2), with D unclear. CDR1 and CDR2 from the germline V gene are LGHDT and YNNKEL (reference sequence). The length of the CDR3 is 12 residues. V was cut by 3 bases and J by 6 bases, with 6 bases left in between. CDR3 loop: CASSHGSNIQYF. The CDR3 coding sequence is TGTGCCAGCAGCCACGGGTCAAACATTCAGTACTTC.

The chain uses TRBV7-6 and TRBJ2-7; the match to TRBD1 covers 10 bases. This CDR3 is 14 amino acids long. V gave up 5 bases and J gave up 4 bases; unmatched junction bases: 5. Germline V CDR1 and CDR2: SGHVS, FNYEAQ. In DNA, the CDR3 is TGTGCCAGCAGCGCCGGGACAGGGGAGTACGAGCAGTACTTC. It yields the protein CASSAGTGEYEQYF.

In its sample, this clone was seen a few times. The V and J genes are TRBV20-1 and TRBJ2-1; the match to TRBD2 covers 12 bases. The CDR3 runs 15 residues. V was clipped by 3 bases and J by 5 bases; unmatched bases: 5. CDR1 is DFQATT and CDR2 is SNEGSKA in the germline V gene (reference sequence). CDR3 DNA: TGCAGTGCTAGTTCCCCTAGCGGGAGGGACAATGAGCAGTTCTTC. Its translation: CSASSPSGRDNEQFF.

This clone was seen a few times. The chain uses TRBV7-9 and TRBJ2-1, with D possibly being TRBD2 (5 bases). Germline lookup yields CDR1 SEHNR and CDR2 FQNEAQ (reference sequence). The length of the CDR3 is 12 residues. Trimming took off 4 bases at V and 9 bases at J, with 10 bases between the two ends. In DNA form, the CDR3 reads TGTGCCAGCAGCTCCATCGGGGTTGAGCAGTTCTTC. Residues: CASSSIGVEQFF.

The gene calls are TRBV28 and TRBJ1-5; D not certain. CDR3 size: 12 residues. Deletions cut 3 bases from V and 8 bases from J, with 8 bases between. Germline V gives CDR1 MDHEN, CDR2 SYDVKM. The DNA of the CDR3 is TGTGCCAGCAGTTTCAGGTCGGAGCCCCAGCATTTT. The encoded protein is CASSFRSEPQHF.

The V gene is TRBV19, the J gene TRBJ1-5; no firm D call. V lost 5 bases to trimming and J lost 5 bases, with 13 bases between them. Germline assignment: CDR1 LNHDA and CDR2 SQIVND (reference sequence). The CDR3 length is 14 residues. The CDR3 spells CASSARLGDQPQHF. The CDR3 coding sequence is TGTGCCAGTAGTGCGCGGTTGGGTGATCAGCCCCAGCATTTT. Full variable domain (rest looked up from reference TRBV19 and TRBJ1-5): DGGITQSPKYLFRKEGQNVTLSCEQNLNHDAMYWYRQDPGQGLRLIYYSQIVNDFQKGDIAEGYSVSREKKESFPLTVTSAQKNPTAFYLCASSARLGDQPQHFGDGTRLSIL.

V is TRBV28 and J is TRBJ2-5; no reliable D call. CDR1 is MDHEN and CDR2 is SYDVKM in the germline V gene. The CDR3 runs to 14 residues. V gave up 5 bases and J gave up 2 bases, with 12 bases separating them. DNA for the CDR3: TGTGCCAGCAGTATCTCACAGTTACAAGAGACCCAGTACTTC. Amino acid sequence: CASSISQLQETQYF. The full variable domain, in which reference TRBV28 and TRBJ2-5 provide the parts outside the CDR3, is DVKVTQSSRYLVKRTGEKVFLECVQDMDHENMFWYRQDPGLGLRLIYFSYDVKMKEKGDIPEGYSVSREKKERFSLILESASTNQTSMYLCASSISQLQETQYFGPGTRLLVL.

This sequence joins TRBV19 and TRBJ2-2, with D tentatively TRBD1 (6 bases). The V gene's germline CDR1 is LNHDA and CDR2 SQIVND (reference sequence). Trimming removed 3 bases at V and 0 bases at J, with 8 bases between. The CDR3 totals 15 residues. The CDR3, as DNA: TGTGCCAGTAGTATCAGGGGTCCGAACACCGGGGAGCTGTTTTTT. It codes for CASSIRGPNTGELFF.

This chain uses TRBV15 with TRBJ2-1; 8 bases are a match to TRBD2. The germline CDR1 and CDR2 sequences are LNHNV and YYDKDF (reference sequence). CDR3 size: 17 residues. J lost 4 bases, V lost 5 bases, and 13 bases had no gene match. The CDR3 loop is CATSQSPGGGLYNEQFF. CDR3 nucleotide sequence: TGTGCCACCAGCCAGAGTCCTGGCGGGGGGCTTTACAATGAGCAGTTCTTC. Full variable domain (remainder filled in from reference TRBV15 and TRBJ2-1): DAMVIQNPRYQVTQFGKPVTLSCSQTLNHNVMYWYQQKSSQAPKLLFHYYDKDFNNEADTPDNFQSRRPNTSFCFLDIRSPGLGDTAMYLCATSQSPGGGLYNEQFFGPGTRLTVL.

There are many counts of this clone. The chain links TRBV18 to TRBJ1-3; 9 bases align to TRBD1. V trimming: 3 bases; J trimming: 0 bases; junction bases outside the gene matches: 0. The CDR3 covers 15 residues. The V gene's germline CDR1 is KGHSH and CDR2 LQKENI. This CDR3 is CASSPTGGSGNTIYF. The CDR3 DNA follows: TGTGCCAGCTCACCGACAGGGGGCTCTGGAAACACCATATATTTT.

The chain couples TRBV5-8 to TRBJ1-5, with 10 nucleotides matching TRBD1. The germline CDR1 and CDR2 sequences are SGHTS and YDEGEE. With 4 bases clipped from V and 5 bases from J, the junction kept 3 bases outside the gene matches. The CDR3 runs to 14 residues. This CDR3 reads CASSRDRGYQPQHF. The CDR3 DNA is TGTGCCAGCAGCCGGGACAGGGGCTATCAGCCCCAGCATTTT.

The CDR3 loop is CASSLAGGPDEQYF. CDR3 coding DNA: TGTGCCAGCAGCCTAGCGGGAGGACCCGACGAGCAGTACTTC. The chain is built from TRBV2 and TRBJ2-7; 11 bases fit TRBD2. V gave up 6 bases and J gave up 5 bases; unmatched junction bases: 6. The CDR3 spans 14 residues. Germline values: CDR1 SNHLY, CDR2 FYNNEI.

V is TRBV4-1 and J is TRBJ2-7; TRBD1 is a possible D gene (5 bases). The CDR3 is 17 amino acids. Trimming stripped 0 bases from V and 3 bases from J, with 18 bases between. Germline V gene data show CDR1 as MGHRA and CDR2 as YSYEKL. The CDR3, as DNA: TGCGCCAGCAGCCAAGAGGAACAGGCCCTATCCTACTACGAGCAGTACTTC. Translated: CASSQEEQALSYYEQYF.

The chain joins TRBV6-5 to TRBJ1-5, with D possibly being TRBD1 (5 bases). The CDR3 covers 15 residues. V was pared by 2 bases and J by 3 bases, with 11 bases between. Germline V lookup: CDR1 MNHEY, CDR2 SVGAGI. CDR3 loop: CASSYGQGDNQPQHF. In DNA form, the CDR3 reads TGTGCCAGCAGTTACGGGCAGGGTGACAATCAGCCCCAGCATTTT.

The rearrangement uses TRBV6-5 and TRBJ1-2; D is perhaps TRBD1 (6 bases). This CDR3 is 15 amino acids long. V lost 5 bases and J 3 bases, leaving 16 bases between the germline ends. Germline V gene data show CDR1 as MNHEY and CDR2 as SVGAGI. The CDR3 protein is CASSPNRVWDYGYTF. The DNA for the CDR3 is TGTGCCAGCAGTCCTAACAGGGTGTGGGACTATGGCTACACCTTC.